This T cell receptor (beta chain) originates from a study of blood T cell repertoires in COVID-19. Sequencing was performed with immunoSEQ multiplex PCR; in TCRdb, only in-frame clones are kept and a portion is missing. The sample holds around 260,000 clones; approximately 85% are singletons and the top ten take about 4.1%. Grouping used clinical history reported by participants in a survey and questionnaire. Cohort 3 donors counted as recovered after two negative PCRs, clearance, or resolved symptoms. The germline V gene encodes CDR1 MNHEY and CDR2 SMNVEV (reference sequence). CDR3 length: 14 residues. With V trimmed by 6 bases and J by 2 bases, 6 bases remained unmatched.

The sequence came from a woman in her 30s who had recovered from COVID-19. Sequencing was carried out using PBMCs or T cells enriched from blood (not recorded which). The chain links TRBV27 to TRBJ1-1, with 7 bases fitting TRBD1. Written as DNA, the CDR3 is TGTGCCAGCAGGGGGGACAGACGCAACACTGAAGCTTTCTTT. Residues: CASRGDRRNTEAFF.